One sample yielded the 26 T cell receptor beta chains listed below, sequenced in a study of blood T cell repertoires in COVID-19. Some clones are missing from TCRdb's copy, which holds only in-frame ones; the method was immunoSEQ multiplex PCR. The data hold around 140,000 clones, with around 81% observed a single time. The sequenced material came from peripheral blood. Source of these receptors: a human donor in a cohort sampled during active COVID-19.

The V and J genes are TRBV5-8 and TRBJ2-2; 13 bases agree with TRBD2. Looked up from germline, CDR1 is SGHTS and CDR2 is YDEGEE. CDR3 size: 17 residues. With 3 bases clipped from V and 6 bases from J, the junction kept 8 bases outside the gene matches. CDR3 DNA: TGTGCCAGCAGCTCGGGACGGACTAGCGGGAGCCCCGGGGAGCTGTTTTTT. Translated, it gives CASSSGRTSGSPGELFF.

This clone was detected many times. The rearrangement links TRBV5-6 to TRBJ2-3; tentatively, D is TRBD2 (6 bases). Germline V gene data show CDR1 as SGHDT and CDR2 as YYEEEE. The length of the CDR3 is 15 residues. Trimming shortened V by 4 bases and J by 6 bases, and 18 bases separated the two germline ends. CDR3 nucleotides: TGTGCCAGCAGCCCCGTTAGCGGTTCCCGGGATACGCAGTATTTT. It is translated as CASSPVSGSRDTQYF.

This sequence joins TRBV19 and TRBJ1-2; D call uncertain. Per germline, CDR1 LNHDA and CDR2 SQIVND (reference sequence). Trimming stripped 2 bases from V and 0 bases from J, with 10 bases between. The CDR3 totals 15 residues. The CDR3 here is CASSINLRTNYGYTF. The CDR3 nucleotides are TGTGCCAGTAGTATAAATCTACGTACTAACTATGGCTACACCTTC.

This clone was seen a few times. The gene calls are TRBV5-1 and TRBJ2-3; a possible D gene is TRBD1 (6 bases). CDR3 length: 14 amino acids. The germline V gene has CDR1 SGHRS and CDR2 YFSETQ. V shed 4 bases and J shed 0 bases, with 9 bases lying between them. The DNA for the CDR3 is TGCGCCAGCAGCAGACAGGATAGCACAGATACGCAGTATTTT. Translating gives CASSRQDSTDTQYF.

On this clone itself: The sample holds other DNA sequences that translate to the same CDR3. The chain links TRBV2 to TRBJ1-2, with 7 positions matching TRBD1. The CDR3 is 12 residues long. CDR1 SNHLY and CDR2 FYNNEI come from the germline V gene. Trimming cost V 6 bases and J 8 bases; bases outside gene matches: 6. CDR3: CASRDDRDGYTF. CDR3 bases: TGTGCCAGCAGAGATGACAGGGACGGCTACACCTTC. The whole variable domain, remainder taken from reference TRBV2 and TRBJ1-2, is EPEVTQTPSHQVTQMGQEVILRCVPISNHLYFYWYRQILGQKVEFLVSFYNNEISEKSEIFDDQFSVERPDGSNFTLKIRSTKLEDSAMYFCASRDDRDGYTFGSGTRLTVV.

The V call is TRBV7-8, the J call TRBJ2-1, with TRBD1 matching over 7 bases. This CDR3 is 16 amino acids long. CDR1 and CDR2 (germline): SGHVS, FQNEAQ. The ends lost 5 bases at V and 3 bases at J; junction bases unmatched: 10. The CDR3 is CASSTRTGAVYNEQFF. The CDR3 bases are TGTGCCAGCAGCACCCGTACAGGGGCGGTCTACAATGAGCAGTTCTTC.

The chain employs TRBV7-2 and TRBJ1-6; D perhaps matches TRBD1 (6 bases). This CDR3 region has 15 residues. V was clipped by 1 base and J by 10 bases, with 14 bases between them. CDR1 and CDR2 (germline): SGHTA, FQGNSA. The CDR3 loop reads CASSLVTGKGSPLHF. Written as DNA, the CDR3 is TGTGCCAGCAGCTTAGTTACAGGGAAGGGATCACCCCTCCACTTT.

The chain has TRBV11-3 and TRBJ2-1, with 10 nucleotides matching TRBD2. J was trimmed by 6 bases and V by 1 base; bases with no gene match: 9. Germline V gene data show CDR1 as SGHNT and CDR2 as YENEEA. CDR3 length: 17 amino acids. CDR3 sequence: CASSLASGRGRFNEQFF. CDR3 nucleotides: TGTGCCAGCAGCTTAGCTAGCGGGAGAGGAAGATTCAATGAGCAGTTCTTC.

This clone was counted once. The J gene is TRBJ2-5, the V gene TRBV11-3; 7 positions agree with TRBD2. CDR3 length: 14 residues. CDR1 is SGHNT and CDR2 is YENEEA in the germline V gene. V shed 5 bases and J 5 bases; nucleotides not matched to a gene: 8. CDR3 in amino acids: CASSPHRGVETQYF. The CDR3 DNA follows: TGTGCCAGCAGCCCACACCGGGGGGTTGAGACCCAGTACTTC.

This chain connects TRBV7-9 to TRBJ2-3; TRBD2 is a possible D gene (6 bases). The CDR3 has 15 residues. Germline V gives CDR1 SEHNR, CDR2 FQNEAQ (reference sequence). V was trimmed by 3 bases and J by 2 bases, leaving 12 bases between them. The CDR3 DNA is TGTGCCAGCAGCTTGGGCGGAGGGAACACAGATACGCAGTATTTT. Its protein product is CASSLGGGNTDTQYF.

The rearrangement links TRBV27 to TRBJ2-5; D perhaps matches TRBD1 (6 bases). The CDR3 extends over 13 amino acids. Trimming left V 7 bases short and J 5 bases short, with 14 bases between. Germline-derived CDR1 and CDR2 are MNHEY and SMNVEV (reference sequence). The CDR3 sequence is CASTARGRETQYF. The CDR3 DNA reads TGTGCCAGCACCGCCAGGGGTCGGGAGACCCAGTACTTC.

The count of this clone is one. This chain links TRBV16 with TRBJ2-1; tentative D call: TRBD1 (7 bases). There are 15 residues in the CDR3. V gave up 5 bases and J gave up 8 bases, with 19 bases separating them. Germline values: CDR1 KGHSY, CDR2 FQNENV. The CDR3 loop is CASSKGGLAYDEQFF. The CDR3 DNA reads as TGTGCCAGCAGCAAAGGGGGCCTAGCGTACGATGAGCAGTTCTTC.

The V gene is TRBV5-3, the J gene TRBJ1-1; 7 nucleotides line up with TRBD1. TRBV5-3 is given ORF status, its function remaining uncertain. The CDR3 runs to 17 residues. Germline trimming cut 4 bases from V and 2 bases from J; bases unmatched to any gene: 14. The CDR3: CARSPRTGTYPNTEAFF. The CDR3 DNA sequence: TGTGCCAGAAGCCCCCGGACAGGAACCTACCCAAACACTGAAGCTTTCTTT.

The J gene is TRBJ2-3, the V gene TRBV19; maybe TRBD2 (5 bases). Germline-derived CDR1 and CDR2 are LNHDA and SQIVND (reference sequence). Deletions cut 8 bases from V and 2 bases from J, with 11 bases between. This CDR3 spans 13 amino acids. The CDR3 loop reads CASSKRHTDTQYF. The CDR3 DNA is TGTGCCAGTTCCAAGCGGCACACAGATACGCAGTATTTT. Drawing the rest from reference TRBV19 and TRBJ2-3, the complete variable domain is DGGITQSPKYLFRKEGQNVTLSCEQNLNHDAMYWYRQDPGQGLRLIYYSQIVNDFQKGDIAEGYSVSREKKESFPLTVTSAQKNPTAFYLCASSKRHTDTQYFGPGTRLTVL.

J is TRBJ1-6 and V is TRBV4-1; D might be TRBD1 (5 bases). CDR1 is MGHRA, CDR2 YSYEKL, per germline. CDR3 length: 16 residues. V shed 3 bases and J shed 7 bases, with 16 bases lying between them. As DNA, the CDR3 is TGCGCCAGCAGCCACTTGGCCGGGGGAAAAAATTCACCCCTCCACTTT. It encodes CASSHLAGGKNSPLHF.

The CDR3 DNA is TGTGCCAGCAGTGAGGGGTCTAGCGGGAGTAACGAGCAGTACTTC. Translating it yields CASSEGSSGSNEQYF. The chain carries TRBV6-4 and TRBJ2-7, with 10 bases aligning to TRBD2. Looked up from germline, CDR1 is MRHNA and CDR2 is SNTAGT. V dropped 3 bases and J dropped 5; count of bases not matched to a gene: 7. This CDR3 is 15 amino acids long.

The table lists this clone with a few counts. The CDR3 sequence is CASSLDAGTANTGELFF. The CDR3 DNA sequence: TGTGCCAGCAGCTTAGATGCCGGGACAGCTAACACCGGGGAGCTGTTTTTT. The chain is built from TRBV7-9 and TRBJ2-2; the match to TRBD1 covers 7 bases. The V gene end was trimmed by 1 base and the J gene end by 2 bases; junction bases not matched to a gene: 7. This CDR3 has 17 residues. Germline V gene lookup returns CDR1 SEHNR and CDR2 FQNEAQ (reference sequence).

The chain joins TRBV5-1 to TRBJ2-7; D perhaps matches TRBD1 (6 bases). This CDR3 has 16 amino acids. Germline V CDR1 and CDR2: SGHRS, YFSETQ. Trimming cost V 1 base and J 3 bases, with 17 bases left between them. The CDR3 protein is CASSLTGGQSYYEQYF. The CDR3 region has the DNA TGCGCCAGCAGCTTGACCGGCGGACAGAGTTACTACGAGCAGTACTTC.

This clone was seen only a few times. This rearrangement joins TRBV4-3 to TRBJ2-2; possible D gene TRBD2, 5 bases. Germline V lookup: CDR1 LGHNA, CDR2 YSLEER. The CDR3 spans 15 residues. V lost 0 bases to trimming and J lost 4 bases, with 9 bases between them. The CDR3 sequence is CASSQDTSGTGELFF. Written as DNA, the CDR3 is TGCGCCAGCAGCCAAGATACGAGCGGCACCGGGGAGCTGTTTTTT.

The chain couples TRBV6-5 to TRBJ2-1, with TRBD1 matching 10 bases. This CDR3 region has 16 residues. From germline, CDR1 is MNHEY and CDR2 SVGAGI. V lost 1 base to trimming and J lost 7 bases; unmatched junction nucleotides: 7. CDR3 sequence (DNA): TGTGCCAGCAGTTACTGGACCGGGACAGGGGATAATGAGCAGTTCTTC. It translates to CASSYWTGTGDNEQFF.

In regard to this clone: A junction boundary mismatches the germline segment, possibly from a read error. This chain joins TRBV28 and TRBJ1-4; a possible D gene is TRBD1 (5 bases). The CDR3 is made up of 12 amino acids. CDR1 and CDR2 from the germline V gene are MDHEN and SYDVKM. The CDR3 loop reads CASRTDNEEVVF. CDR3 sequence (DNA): TGTGCCAGCAGGACAGATAATGAAGAGGTGGTTTTT.

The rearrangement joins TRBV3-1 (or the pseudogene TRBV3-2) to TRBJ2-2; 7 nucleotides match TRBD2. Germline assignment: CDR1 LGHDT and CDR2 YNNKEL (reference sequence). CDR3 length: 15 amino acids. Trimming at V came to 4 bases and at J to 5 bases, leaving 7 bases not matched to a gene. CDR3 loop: CASSLLMGGTGELFF. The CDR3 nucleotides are TGTGCCAGCAGCCTACTCATGGGGGGGACCGGGGAGCTGTTTTTT.

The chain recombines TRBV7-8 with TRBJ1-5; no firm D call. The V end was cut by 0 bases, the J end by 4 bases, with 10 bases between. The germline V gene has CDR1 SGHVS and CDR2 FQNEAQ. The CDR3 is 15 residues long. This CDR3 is CASSLAAGRNQPQHF. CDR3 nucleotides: TGTGCCAGCAGCTTAGCGGCAGGTCGGAATCAGCCCCAGCATTTT. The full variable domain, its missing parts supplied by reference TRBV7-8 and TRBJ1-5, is GAGVSQSPRYKVAKRGQDVALRCDPISGHVSLFWYQQALGQGPEFLTYFQNEAQLDKSGLPSDRFFAERPEGSVSTLKIQRTQQEDSAVYLCASSLAAGRNQPQHFGDGTRLSIL.

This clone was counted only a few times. CDR3 residues: CASSFPGQPQHF. CDR3 bases: TGTGCCAGCAGTTTTCCCGGGCAGCCCCAGCATTTT. V is TRBV12-3 or TRBV12-4 and J is TRBJ1-5; D remains ambiguous. Deletions cut 3 bases from V and 7 bases from J, with 7 bases between. The CDR3 length is 12 residues.

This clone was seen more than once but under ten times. CDR3 nucleotides: TGTGCCAGCAGCCCCGAGGGGGATGGCGAGCAGTACTTC. Amino acid sequence: CASSPEGDGEQYF. The chain couples TRBV7-3 to TRBJ2-7; D perhaps matches TRBD1 (6 bases). Trimming took 5 bases from V and 6 from J, leaving 14 bases between them. The CDR3 is 13 amino acids. CDR1 is SGHTA, CDR2 FQGTGA, per germline.

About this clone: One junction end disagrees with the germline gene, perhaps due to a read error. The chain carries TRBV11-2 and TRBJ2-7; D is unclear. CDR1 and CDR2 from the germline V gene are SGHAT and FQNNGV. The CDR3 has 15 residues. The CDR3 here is CASSFLRSGSDEQYF. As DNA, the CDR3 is TGTGCCAGCAGCTTTCTCCGCTCAGGCTCCGACGAGCAGTACTTC.